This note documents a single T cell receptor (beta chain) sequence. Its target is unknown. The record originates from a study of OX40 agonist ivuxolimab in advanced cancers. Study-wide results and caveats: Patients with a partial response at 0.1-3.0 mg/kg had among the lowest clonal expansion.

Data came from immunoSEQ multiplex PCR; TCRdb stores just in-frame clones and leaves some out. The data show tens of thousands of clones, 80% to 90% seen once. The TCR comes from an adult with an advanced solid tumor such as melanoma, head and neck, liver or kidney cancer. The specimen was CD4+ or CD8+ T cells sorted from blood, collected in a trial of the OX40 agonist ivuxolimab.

CDR3 nucleotide sequence: TGTGCCAGCAGCCTCGACCCCGGGGGCGGCACTGAAGCTTTCTTT. It translates to CASSLDPGGGTEAFF. The chain couples TRBV11-2 to TRBJ1-1; possibly TRBD1 for D (6 bases). The CDR3 consists of 15 residues. Deletions cut 5 bases from V and 4 bases from J, with 17 bases between. The germline CDR1 and CDR2 sequences are SGHAT and FQNNGV.